These 18 T cell receptor beta chains were sequenced from one sample in a study of human thymus T cells. Data came from immunoSEQ multiplex PCR; TCRdb stores just in-frame clones and leaves some out. Here the sample spans roughly 130,000 clones, more than 90% being singletons. The study used thymus tissue resected during corrective heart surgery. What was sequenced was thymus tissue. The source is a boy younger than two with a congenital heart defect but otherwise immunologically healthy.

The rearrangement joins TRBV28 to TRBJ2-7; D not resolved. This CDR3 contains 14 residues. Looked up from germline, CDR1 is MDHEN and CDR2 is SYDVKM. Deletions cut 2 bases from V and 2 bases from J, with 10 bases between. The CDR3 DNA is TGTGCCAGCAGTTTACAGGACGTAGCCTACGAGCAGTACTTC. This sequence encodes CASSLQDVAYEQYF.

The CDR3 here is CSAILQAGYTF. DNA of the CDR3: TGCAGTGCTATTCTCCAGGCAGGCTACACCTTC. The rearrangement links TRBV20-1 to TRBJ1-2; unclear D gene. The CDR3 contains 11 residues. Trimming removed 4 bases from V and 8 bases from J, with 11 bases in between. In germline, CDR1 is DFQATT, CDR2 SNEGSKA (reference sequence).

The chain recombines TRBV9 with TRBJ2-7, with D perhaps given as TRBD1 or TRBD2 (5 bases each). The germline V gene has CDR1 SGDLS and CDR2 YYNGEE. V dropped 0 bases and J dropped 0 bases, with 10 bases sitting between them. CDR3 length: 15 residues. CDR3 loop: CASSVGGLNSYEQYF. The DNA for the CDR3 is TGTGCCAGCAGCGTAGGGGGGTTAAACTCCTACGAGCAGTACTTC. Full variable domain (outside the CDR3, taken from reference TRBV9 and TRBJ2-7): DSGVTQTPKHLITATGQRVTLRCSPRSGDLSVYWYQQSLDQGLQFLIQYYNGEERAKGNILERFSAQQFPDLHSELNLSSLELGDSALYFCASSVGGLNSYEQYFGPGTRLTVT.

The rearrangement uses TRBV19 and TRBJ1-5; D is possibly TRBD1 (5 bases). CDR1 is LNHDA and CDR2 is SQIVND in the germline V gene (reference sequence). Trimming cost V 0 bases and J 7 bases, with 13 bases left between them. The CDR3 extends over 15 amino acids. In DNA form, the CDR3 reads TGTGCCAGTAGTATAGAGGGGCAGGTGGTACAGCCCCAGCATTTT. Translating gives CASSIEGQVVQPQHF.

J is TRBJ2-7 and V is TRBV14; D not resolved. Trimming stripped 4 bases from V and 1 base from J, with 8 bases between. The CDR3 contains 13 residues. CDR1 and CDR2 (germline): SGHDN, FVKESK. CDR3 nucleotide sequence: TGTGCCAGCAGCCGGGGTCCTTCCTACGAGCAGTACTTC. As protein: CASSRGPSYEQYF.

V and J are TRBV6-1 and TRBJ2-7; 12 bases fit TRBD2. The junction had 20 bases not matched to a gene; V was cut back by 3 bases and J by 5 bases. In germline, CDR1 is MNHNS, CDR2 SASEGT. This CDR3 is built from 20 residues. The CDR3 here is CASSDGGASGGALGGHEQYF. Written as DNA, the CDR3 is TGTGCCAGCAGTGATGGAGGGGCTAGCGGGGGGGCCCTGGGGGGCCACGAGCAGTACTTC.

CDR3 nucleotide sequence: TGTGCCAGCAGCTTCGGGACAGCGAATGAAAAACTGTTTTTT. Its translation: CASSFGTANEKLFF. The chain combines TRBV5-6 with TRBJ1-4, with TRBD1 identical over 7 bases. The junction had 3 bases not matched to a gene; V was cut back by 2 bases and J by 5 bases. CDR1 SGHDT and CDR2 YYEEEE come from the germline V gene. CDR3 length equals 14 residues.

This chain links TRBV11-2 with TRBJ2-7; D is ambiguous. The CDR3 totals 12 residues. Germline V lookup: CDR1 SGHAT, CDR2 FQNNGV. V was shortened by 0 bases and J by 12 bases, with 12 bases between the two germline ends. The CDR3 protein is CASSLDVSPGYF. The CDR3 nucleotides are TGTGCCAGCAGCTTAGATGTATCCCCAGGGTACTTC.

This rearrangement joins TRBV7-8 to TRBJ2-5, with 10 bases that match TRBD2. The J segment lost 6 bases and the V segment lost 1 base, leaving 5 bases of the junction unmatched. The germline V gene has CDR1 SGHVS and CDR2 FQNEAQ. CDR3 length: 15 residues. The CDR3 sequence: CASSLVGTSEKTQYF. CDR3 bases: TGTGCCAGCAGCTTAGTGGGGACTAGCGAAAAGACCCAGTACTTC.

In this sample, this clone turned up once. The rearrangement uses TRBV7-8 and TRBJ1-2; perhaps TRBD1 as D (6 bases). The germline V and J ends were trimmed by 6 bases and 6 bases, with 20 bases remaining between them. The CDR3 has 15 amino acids. CDR1 is SGHVS and CDR2 is FQNEAQ in the germline V gene. CDR3 nucleotide sequence: TGTGCCAGCAGGGAGCTAGCACAGGGAAGGGATGGCTACACCTTC. Translated: CASRELAQGRDGYTF.

V is TRBV4-2 and J is TRBJ2-1; 14 nucleotides align to TRBD2. The ends lost 3 bases at V and 0 bases at J; junction bases unmatched: 10. Germline V gene sequence: CDR1 LGHNA, CDR2 YNFKEQ. CDR3 length: 20 amino acids. The CDR3 spells CASSQGGLAGGDNSYNEQFF. CDR3 bases: TGTGCCAGCAGCCAGGGTGGACTAGCGGGGGGCGATAACTCCTACAATGAGCAGTTCTTC.

The V call is TRBV7-8, the J call TRBJ1-1; D gene ambiguous. The V and J ends lost 4 bases and 1 base respectively, with 13 bases between them. The germline CDR1 and CDR2 sequences are SGHVS and FQNEAQ. The CDR3 loop spans 15 amino acids. The CDR3 DNA is TGTGCCAGCAGCTCCGGCCTGCGGGGGAACACTGAAGCTTTCTTT. It encodes CASSSGLRGNTEAFF. The whole variable domain, remainder taken from reference TRBV7-8 and TRBJ1-1, is GAGVSQSPRYKVAKRGQDVALRCDPISGHVSLFWYQQALGQGPEFLTYFQNEAQLDKSGLPSDRFFAERPEGSVSTLKIQRTQQEDSAVYLCASSSGLRGNTEAFFGQGTRLTVV.

The rearrangement joins TRBV10-3 to TRBJ2-2; weak D call: TRBD2 (6 bases). Germline lookup yields CDR1 ENHRY and CDR2 SYGVKD. With 3 bases removed from V and 6 bases from J, the gap between germline ends came to 11 bases. The CDR3 totals 14 residues. This CDR3 is CAISERREAGELFF. In DNA form, the CDR3 reads TGTGCCATCAGTGAACGGCGGGAAGCCGGGGAGCTGTTTTTT.

This chain connects TRBV5-1 to TRBJ2-7; D call uncertain. CDR1 SGHRS and CDR2 YFSETQ come from the germline V gene. CDR3 length equals 11 residues. The V end was cut by 3 bases, the J end by 6 bases, with 7 bases between. The CDR3 region is CASSWHGEQYF. Written as DNA, the CDR3 is TGCGCCAGCAGCTGGCACGGCGAGCAGTACTTC.

The CDR3 loop reads CASSTIAEQETQYF. The CDR3 DNA reads as TGTGCCAGCAGCACAATAGCGGAACAAGAGACCCAGTACTTC. This sequence joins TRBV7-9 and TRBJ2-5; perhaps TRBD2 as D (6 bases). V was trimmed by 5 bases and J by 2 bases, leaving 12 bases between them. This CDR3 comprises 14 residues. The germline CDR1 and CDR2 sequences are SEHNR and FQNEAQ (reference sequence).

This chain uses TRBV7-2 with TRBJ1-1, with D hard to call. Deletions cut 5 bases from V and 1 base from J, with 11 bases between. Looked up from germline, CDR1 is SGHTA and CDR2 is FQGNSA. The CDR3 contains 14 residues. The CDR3 DNA is TGTGCCAGCAGCACTAGGCCGGAGAACACTGAAGCTTTCTTT. It encodes CASSTRPENTEAFF.

The chain uses TRBV5-8 and TRBJ2-1; D remains unclear. The ends were cut back, 4 bases at V and 9 bases at J, with 14 bases in the middle. This CDR3 is 13 amino acids long. From germline, CDR1 is SGHTS and CDR2 YDEGEE. CDR3 in DNA: TGTGCCAGCAGCCCGGGCCCAAATCGTGAGCAGTTCTTC. Its protein product is CASSPGPNREQFF. The variable domain in full, with the rest retrieved from reference TRBV5-8 and TRBJ2-1, is EAGVTQSPTHLIKTRGQQATLRCSPISGHTSVYWYQQALGLGLQFLLWYDEGEERNRGNFPPRFSGRQFPNYSSELNVNALELEDSALYLCASSPGPNREQFFGPGTRLTVL.

J is TRBJ1-4 and V is TRBV5-8; TRBD1 might be the D (6 bases). Germline V gene lookup returns CDR1 SGHTS and CDR2 YDEGEE. The CDR3 extends over 14 amino acids. V was trimmed by 4 bases and J by 8 bases, leaving 15 bases between them. The CDR3 spells CASSQQGRGEKLFF. Here the CDR3 DNA reads TGTGCCAGCAGCCAACAGGGAAGAGGGGAAAAACTGTTTTTT.